The 18 T cell receptor beta chains presented below share a single source sample, sequenced in a study of T cells in women clearing cervical HPV infection. Only in-frame clones appear in the TCRdb table, and some are missing; sequencing was by immunoSEQ multiplex PCR. The data include around 30,000 clones; the top ten clones carry approximately 3%. Sequenced: blood buffy coat. The source of these receptors is a woman between 18 and 70 years old with a cervical HPV16 infection that either progressed to CIN3+ or cleared (not recorded which).

The part of the CDR3 DNA that was read is TGCAGCGTCTGGACAGGGAGATATGGC. Translated: CSVWTGRYG. The whole CDR3 is CSVWTGRYGYTF. The chain is built from TRBV29-1 and TRBJ1-2, with TRBD1 matching 8 bases. The read falls 3 residues short of the CDR3 end, and the missing part is taken from the germline J gene. Germline CDR1 is SQVTM and CDR2 is ANQGSEA. The CDR3 is 12 residues long. After removal of 6 bases from V and 5 bases from J, the junction contained 5 bases not matched to a gene. The full variable domain, completed using reference TRBV29-1 and TRBJ1-2, is SAVISQKPSRDICQRGTSLTIQCQVDSQVTMMFWYRQQPGQSLTLIATANQGSEATYESGFVIDKFPISRPNLTFSTLTVSNMSPEDSSIYLCSVWTGRYGYTFGSGTRLTVV.

Regarding this clone: The CDR3 end is not reached by the read, which stops 3 residues before it; the germline J gene fills it in. The V call is TRBV24-1, the J call TRBJ2-3; the D is unclear. Germline CDR1 and CDR2: KGHDR and SFDVKD. Trimming stripped 9 bases from V and 2 bases from J, with 8 bases between. The CDR3 has 12 amino acids. The part of the CDR3 DNA that was read is TGTGCCACCGGCCAGTACACAGATACG. As protein: CATGQYTDT. The CDR3 in full is CATGQYTDTQYF.

A note on this clone: The read falls 3 residues short of the CDR3 end, and the missing part is taken from the germline J gene. V gene TRBV7-3 combines with J gene TRBJ1-2; TRBD1 matches at 8 bases. Germline trimming cut 5 bases from V and 4 bases from J; bases unmatched to any gene: 3. Per germline, CDR1 SGHTA and CDR2 FQGTGA. This CDR3 is built from 13 residues. CDR3 amino acids: CASSEDRGYGYTF. The CDR3 bases that were read are TGTGCCAGCAGCGAAGACAGGGGCTATGGC.

About this clone itself: Read sequence stops 3 residues before the CDR3 end, and the germline J gene provides the missing end. The V call is TRBV30, the J call TRBJ1-2; weak D call: TRBD1 (5 bases). The CDR3 contains 16 residues. The germline V gene has CDR1 GTSNPN and CDR2 SVGIG (reference sequence). CDR3 region: CAWRRLALTGEDTYTF. The sequenced part of the CDR3 DNA is TGTGCCTGGAGAAGATTAGCCCTTACAGGTGAAGATACC.

Details on this clone: The read ends 3 residues shy of where the CDR3 ends; the end is completed using the germline J gene. The chain recombines TRBV6-4 with TRBJ1-3; the D is unclear. V shed 7 bases and J shed 4 bases, with 17 bases lying between them. Germline loops: CDR1 MRHNA, CDR2 SNTAGT. This CDR3 region has 15 residues. The CDR3 bases that were read are TGTGCCAGCAATTCAAAGGGCCCGATCGGAAACACC. It yields the protein CASNSKGPIGNT. The full-length CDR3 reads as CASNSKGPIGNTIYF.

With respect to this clone: The read ends 3 residues shy of where the CDR3 ends; the end is completed using the germline J gene. The rearrangement links TRBV7-9 to TRBJ1-6, with D unresolved. V gave up 1 base and J gave up 6 bases, with 10 bases separating them. Germline values: CDR1 SEHNR, CDR2 FQNEAQ (reference sequence). The CDR3 runs to 15 residues. The CDR3 reads CASSLVCTGNSPLHF. The covered CDR3 bases are TGTGCCAGCAGCTTAGTTTGTACGGGTAATTCACCC.

As concerns this clone: From the germline J gene comes the end of the CDR3, since the read stops 3 residues before it. V is TRBV24-1 and J is TRBJ2-5; tentative D call: TRBD1 (5 bases). The V end was cut by 7 bases, the J end by 5 bases, with 10 bases between. The CDR3 loop spans 12 amino acids. The germline V gene encodes CDR1 KGHDR and CDR2 SFDVKD. The DNA read from the CDR3 is TGTGCCACCAGAGAGGACATTGAGACC. It specifies CATREDIET. The complete CDR3 reads CATREDIETQYF.

As for this clone: The read halts 3 residues ahead of the CDR3 end, with the missing end drawn from the germline J gene. The chain is built from TRBV6-1 and TRBJ1-2; 9 bases align to TRBD1. Trimming removed 2 bases from V and 2 bases from J; junction bases left unmatched: 12. Germline values: CDR1 MNHNS, CDR2 SASEGT. This CDR3 comprises 18 residues. The chain's CDR3 is CASSESGTGTEGNYGYTF. CDR3 bases read: TGTGCCAGCAGTGAATCTGGGACAGGGACCGAAGGAAACTATGGC.

Comment on this clone: The CDR3 end lies 3 residues beyond the end of the read and is filled in from the germline J gene. The V gene is TRBV2, the J gene TRBJ2-2, with TRBD2 matching over 9 bases. This CDR3 is 14 amino acids long. CDR1 is SNHLY and CDR2 is FYNNEI in the germline V gene. CDR3 residues: CASTPGRGGEKLFF. Incomplete CDR3 DNA: TGTGCCAGCACTCCTGGACGCGGGGGGGAAAAG.

To note about this clone: The read ends 3 residues shy of where the CDR3 ends; the end is completed using the germline J gene. The chain links TRBV6-2 or TRBV6-3 to TRBJ2-1; TRBD1 aligns across 10 bases. Per the germline V gene, CDR1 is MNHEY and CDR2 is SVGEGT. CDR3 length: 15 residues. Losses at the gene ends were 6 bases for V and 7 bases for J; bases not matched to a gene: 9. CDR3 DNA, as far as it was read: TGTGCCAGCAGAACCGGGACAGGGGCTTGGAATGAG. Translating it yields CASRTGTGAWNE. The whole CDR3 protein is CASRTGTGAWNEQFF.

Comment on this clone: The read stops 3 residues short of the end of the CDR3; the missing end is completed from the germline J gene. This sequence joins TRBV6-2 or TRBV6-3 and TRBJ2-3; 11 bases match TRBD2. Trimming cost V 5 bases and J 2 bases; bases outside gene matches: 6. This CDR3 contains 16 residues. The germline CDR1 and CDR2 sequences are MNHEY and SVGEGT. The CDR3 loop reads CASSLGTSGYTDTQYF. CDR3 bases read: TGTGCCAGCAGTCTCGGGACTAGCGGATACACAGATACG.

Worth noting for this clone: Read coverage stops 3 residues before the CDR3 terminus; the germline J gene supplies the remainder. The chain carries TRBV2 and TRBJ2-5; tentatively, D is TRBD1 (6 bases). The germline gives CDR1 SNHLY, CDR2 FYNNEI. The CDR3 is made up of 15 amino acids. The V and J ends lost 6 bases and 2 bases respectively, with 16 bases between them. The CDR3 loop reads CASSGTIGPQETQYF. Incomplete CDR3 DNA: TGTGCCAGCAGCGGGACAATTGGGCCTCAAGAGACC. The entire variable domain, with the rest obtained from reference TRBV2 and TRBJ2-5, is as follows: EPEVTQTPSHQVTQMGQEVILRCVPISNHLYFYWYRQILGQKVEFLVSFYNNEISEKSEIFDDQFSVERPDGSNFTLKIRSTKLEDSAMYFCASSGTIGPQETQYFGPGTRLLVL.

A word on this clone: The CDR3 end is not reached by the read, which stops 3 residues before it; the germline J gene fills it in. The chain links TRBV7-8 to TRBJ2-3; D possibly corresponds to TRBD1 (5 bases). The CDR3 runs 15 residues. CDR1 and CDR2 (germline): SGHVS, FQNEAQ. The CDR3 bases that were read are TGTGCCAGCAGCTTAGACAGGTTACTTAATCAGCCG. Amino acids: CASSLDRLLNQP. The full-length CDR3 reads as CASSLDRLLNQPQYF. Full variable domain (remainder filled in from reference TRBV7-8 and TRBJ2-3): GAGVSQSPRYKVAKRGQDVALRCDPISGHVSLFWYQQALGQGPEFLTYFQNEAQLDKSGLPSDRFFAERPEGSVSTLKIQRTQQEDSAVYLCASSLDRLLNQPQYFGPGTRLTVL.

The CDR3 bases that were read are TGCAGTGCCGCTAGCCCGTACGAG. Protein product: CSAASPYE. The complete CDR3 protein is CSAASPYEQYF. The chain couples TRBV20-1 to TRBJ2-7, with D perhaps matching TRBD2 (5 bases). The DNA ends 3 residues before the CDR3 does, and the rest of the CDR3 is filled in from the germline J gene. The germline V gene encodes CDR1 DFQATT and CDR2 SNEGSKA (reference sequence). V lost 6 bases, J lost 4 bases, and 10 bases lay in between. The CDR3 loop spans 11 amino acids.

As for this clone: Read sequence stops 3 residues before the CDR3 end, and the germline J gene provides the missing end. The gene calls are TRBV19 and TRBJ1-2; D may be TRBD1 (6 bases). V lost 9 bases and J lost 4, with 15 bases in between. The CDR3 has 13 amino acids. CDR1 and CDR2 (germline): LNHDA, SQIVND (reference sequence). The CDR3: CASQQGNIYGYTF. CDR3 bases read: TGTGCCAGCCAACAGGGTAACATCTATGGC. Supplemented by reference TRBV19 and TRBJ1-2, the full variable domain reads DGGITQSPKYLFRKEGQNVTLSCEQNLNHDAMYWYRQDPGQGLRLIYYSQIVNDFQKGDIAEGYSVSREKKESFPLTVTSAQKNPTAFYLCASQQGNIYGYTFGSGTRLTVV.

Regarding this clone: Read coverage stops 3 residues before the CDR3 terminus; the germline J gene supplies the remainder. The V call is TRBV29-1, the J call TRBJ2-7, with D possibly matching TRBD1 (6 bases). Germline V gene sequence: CDR1 SQVTM, CDR2 ANQGSEA. The CDR3 has 12 residues. V lost 4 bases to trimming and J lost 3 bases, with 10 bases between them. CDR3 residues: CSVVKQGYEQYF. The sequenced part of the CDR3 DNA is TGCAGCGTTGTAAAACAGGGCTACGAG.

Of note for this clone: The read falls 3 residues short of the CDR3 end, and the missing part is taken from the germline J gene. The V call is TRBV2, the J call TRBJ2-3; no clear D. CDR1 is SNHLY, CDR2 FYNNEI, per germline. The CDR3 contains 15 residues. V was cut by 6 bases and J by 1 base, with 14 bases left in between. The CDR3 bases that were read are TGTGCCAGCAGCCCCCTAGGCACTGGCACAGATACG. Translated: CASSPLGTGTDT. The CDR3, in full, reads CASSPLGTGTDTQYF.

As regards this clone: The CDR3 is cut off 3 residues early in the read; its end comes from the germline J gene. The V call is TRBV5-8, the J call TRBJ1-5; D ambiguous. Germline V gene lookup returns CDR1 SGHTS and CDR2 YDEGEE. The V and J ends lost 0 bases and 5 bases respectively, with 6 bases between them. This CDR3 comprises 13 residues. The CDR3 bases that were read are TGTGCCAGCAGCTTGGCCTCCTATCAGCCC. Translated, it gives CASSLASYQP. The CDR3 in its entirety is CASSLASYQPQHF.